The sequence of this T cell receptor (beta chain) was determined in a study of shared clonotypes between healthy human individuals. Whole-study context: CD4 naive and CD4 memory each took three plates per donor, while CD8 naive took two and CD8 memory one.

To note about this clone: Its antigen remains unidentified. Other DNA variants within this sample encode the same CDR3.

Study observations and caveats: Shared clonotypes across all four donors exceeded non-shared ones in generation probability.

The sorted-subset replicate PCRs were given 150 to 200 ng DNA, which is tens of thousands of T cell genomes. The data were produced by immunoSEQ multiplex PCR, yet TCRdb's version contains in-frame clones alone and is incomplete. The sample yields about 2.2 million clones, approximately 92% seen once. This CDR3 region has 14 residues. Trimming removed 0 bases at V and 5 bases at J, with 9 bases between. Germline V gene data show CDR1 as SGDLS and CDR2 as YYNGEE. Naivety among CD8 cells was defined by CD45RO negativity and positive CCR7 selection, thereby excluding terminally differentiated effector memory CD45RA+ cells.

Sequenced sample: naive CD8+ T cells from PBMCs. The receptor was isolated from a man younger than 30 in good health. Some clones in this sample may be carry-over from other donors' samples. The chain has TRBV9 and TRBJ2-1, with D perhaps matching TRBD2 (7 bases). DNA for the CDR3: TGTGCCAGCAGCGTAGGAGGGGGGGACAATGAGCAGTTCTTC. Protein sequence: CASSVGGGDNEQFF.